The text below deals with one T cell receptor beta chain. This clonotype was counted a few times. Its antigen is still unknown. Base qualities are not at hand, and no much larger clone is one base apart. The sample comes from a study of CD8 T cells in ankylosing spondylitis (dated by TCRdb to 2017 to 2019). Describing the broader study: To find TCR variants linked to disease, the study profiled T cell receptor beta repertoires in ankylosing spondylitis patients and healthy donors. The full study cohort comprised 25 ankylosing spondylitis patients and 85 to 120 healthy donors. Peripheral blood was sampled, and synovial fluid was additionally collected from ankylosing spondylitis patients.

General study outcomes and caveats: Some of the motif variants had been reported before in the synovial fluid and blood of reactive arthritis patients, a finding that suggests common disease-initiation mechanisms. A CD8+ phenotype was shown by the disease-linked clones, which were found at relatively low frequencies in peripheral blood. The disease-linked clones were reported to be significantly enriched in matched synovial fluid samples from ankylosing spondylitis patients. Blood from ankylosing spondylitis patients appeared to be characterized by a TCR beta motif composed of several highly homologous amino acid variants.

The V and J ends are trimmed by 0 bases and 4 bases, leaving 14 bases between them. Reading the germline V gene gives CDR1 SGHDT and CDR2 YYEEEE. The CDR3 holds 16 amino acids from the cysteine to the phenylalanine. Only the CDR3 DNA is retained, 48 bases long and in frame from the first base. For sequencing, an Illumina HiSeq 2500 was employed. Quantitative 5'-RACE with molecular barcodes was the method used to prepare the TCR beta libraries. Turning to the authors' computational methods: To identify disease-linked TCR variants, a new computational method was used, one built on a probabilistic model of VDJ rearrangement. TCRdb trimmed public reads at Q25 via fastp, called clones via MiXCR and kept in-frame beta chains. Duplicate CDR3 protein sequences are folded into a single record with the most common DNA and genes. In this record, the V and J calls reflect TCRdb's handling and not the investigators' own analysis. Here the sample has 470,000 or so distinct CDR3 sequences; roughly a quarter occur a single time. The ten largest clonotypes hold 0.89% of the sample.

The V and J segments used are TRBV5-6 and TRBJ2-1; matching of 5 bases hints at TRBD2 as the D gene. Sequenced input: blood, either unsorted or a sorted T cell fraction (not recorded which). The TCR sequence derives from a male donor with ankylosing spondylitis. The CDR3 protein sequence reads: CASSLDWGAAYNEQFF. The DNA reads as follows: TGTGCCAGCAGCTTGGATTGGGGAGCGGCGTACAATGAGCAGTTCTTC.